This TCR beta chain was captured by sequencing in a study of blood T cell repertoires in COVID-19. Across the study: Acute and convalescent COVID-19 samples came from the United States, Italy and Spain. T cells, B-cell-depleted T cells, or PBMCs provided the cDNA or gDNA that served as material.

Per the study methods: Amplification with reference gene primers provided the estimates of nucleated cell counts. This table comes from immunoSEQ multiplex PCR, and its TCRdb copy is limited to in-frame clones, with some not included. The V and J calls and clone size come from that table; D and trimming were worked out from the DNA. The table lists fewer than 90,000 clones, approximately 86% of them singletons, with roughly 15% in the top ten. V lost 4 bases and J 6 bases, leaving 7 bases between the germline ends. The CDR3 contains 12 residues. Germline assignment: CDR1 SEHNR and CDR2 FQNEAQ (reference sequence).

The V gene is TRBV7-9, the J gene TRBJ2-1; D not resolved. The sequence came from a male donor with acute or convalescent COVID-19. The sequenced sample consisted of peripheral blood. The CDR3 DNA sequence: TGTGCCAGCAGCTGGAGTGCCAATGAGCAGTTCTTC. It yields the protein CASSWSANEQFF.